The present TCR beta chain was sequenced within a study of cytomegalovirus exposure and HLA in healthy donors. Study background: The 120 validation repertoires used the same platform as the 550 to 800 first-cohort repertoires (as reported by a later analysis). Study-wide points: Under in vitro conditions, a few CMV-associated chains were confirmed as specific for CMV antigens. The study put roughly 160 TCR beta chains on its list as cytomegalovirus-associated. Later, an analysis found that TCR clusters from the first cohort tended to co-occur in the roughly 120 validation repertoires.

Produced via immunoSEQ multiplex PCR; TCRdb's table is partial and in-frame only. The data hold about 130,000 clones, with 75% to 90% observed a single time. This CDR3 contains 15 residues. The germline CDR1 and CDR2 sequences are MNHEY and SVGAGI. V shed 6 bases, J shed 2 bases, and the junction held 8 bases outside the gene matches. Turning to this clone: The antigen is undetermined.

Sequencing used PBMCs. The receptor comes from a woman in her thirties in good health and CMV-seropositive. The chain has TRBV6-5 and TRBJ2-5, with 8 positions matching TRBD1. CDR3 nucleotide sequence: TGTGCCAGCAGCCGATACCGGGACAGGCAAGAGACCCAGTACTTC. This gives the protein CASSRYRDRQETQYF.